The entry below gives a single T cell receptor (beta chain) sequence along with its context. No antigen is known for it. The data derive from a study of cytomegalovirus exposure and HLA in healthy donors. The CDR3 runs 16 residues. J gave up 1 base and V 2 bases, and 7 bases lay outside the gene matches. The germline V gene has CDR1 SGHRS and CDR2 YFSETQ. PCR involved 60 Vbeta and 13 Jbeta primers. TCRdb's copy holds only in-frame clones and misses some; the assay was immunoSEQ multiplex PCR. This table has about 210,000 clones, approximately 80% appearing once. Study-wide findings and caveats: Most sequenced TCRs were rare (though some public TCRs occurred in many donors).

The TCR was taken from a woman aged 45-60 years in good health and CMV-seropositive. Sequences were obtained from PBMCs. The chain links TRBV5-1 to TRBJ1-1, with TRBD1 matching 8 bases. CDR3 sequence: CASSLRTGRRNTEAFF. CDR3 DNA: TGCGCCAGCAGCTTACGGACAGGGCGGAGGAACACTGAAGCTTTCTTT. The complete variable domain, with remaining parts taken from reference TRBV5-1 and TRBJ1-1, reads KAGVTQTPRYLIKTRGQQVTLSCSPISGHRSVSWYQQTPGQGLQFLFEYFSETQRNKGNFPGRFSGRQFSNSRSEMNVSTLELGDSALYLCASSLRTGRRNTEAFFGQGTRLTVV.